The 27 T cell receptor beta chains listed next were all sequenced from one sample in a study of blood T cells in healthy people across ages (dated by TCRdb to about 2015). Library creation used 5' RACE. For sequencing, an Illumina HiSeq 2500 was employed. The second PCR ran for roughly 7 to 12 cycles and used a J-beta primer mix along with a sample-barcoded 5' primer. The public reads were quality trimmed at Q25 with fastp and then assembled into clones with MiXCR by TCRdb, keeping productive beta chains. Rows with a matching CDR3 protein are joined into one entry that keeps the most common DNA and genes. The sample table lists roughly 680,000 distinct CDR3 sequences, over 45% of them with a count of one. The ten largest clones capture around 32% of the sample. Source material: blood. These receptors were obtained from a woman between 55 and 75 years old in good health.

This chain links TRBV28 with TRBJ1-2; D uncertain. V was pared by 3 bases and J by 4 bases, with 9 bases between. The CDR3 spans 13 residues. The V gene's germline CDR1 is MDHEN and CDR2 SYDVKM. As DNA, the CDR3 is TGTGCCAGCAGTTTTGGGGTCGGCTATGGCTACACCTTC. Amino acids: CASSFGVGYGYTF.

This clonotype occurred a few times. The chain carries TRBV6-6 and TRBJ2-5; maybe TRBD2 (5 bases). This CDR3 comprises 14 residues. Germline V lookup: CDR1 MNHNY, CDR2 SVGAGI (reference sequence). Trimming shortened V by 6 bases and J by 7 bases, and 18 bases separated the two germline ends. DNA for the CDR3: TGTGCCAGCAGCGGCGGAGGCACATACGGGACCCAGTACTTC. It translates to CASSGGGTYGTQYF.

The chain has TRBV20-1 and TRBJ2-5, with TRBD2 matching over 8 bases. The trim removed 6 bases at V and 6 bases at J, leaving 12 bases unmatched. There are 14 residues in the CDR3. Germline lookup yields CDR1 DFQATT and CDR2 SNEGSKA (reference sequence). The CDR3 spells CSAPFLAGSQTQYF. The CDR3 nucleotides are TGCAGTGCGCCGTTTTTAGCGGGATCACAGACCCAGTACTTC.

This clonotype was detected ten times or more. The rearrangement links TRBV2 to TRBJ2-4; D not certain. The germline V gene encodes CDR1 SNHLY and CDR2 FYNNEI. V was trimmed by 6 bases and J by 0 bases, leaving 12 bases between them. There are 15 residues in the CDR3. CDR3 sequence reads: CASRVEDLAKNIQYF. CDR3 nucleotides: TGTGCCAGCAGGGTAGAAGATCTAGCCAAAAACATTCAGTACTTC.

The chain couples TRBV18 to TRBJ2-7; 11 bases are shared with TRBD1. The trim removed 6 bases at V and 5 bases at J, leaving 9 bases unmatched. CDR1 is KGHSH and CDR2 is LQKENI in the germline V gene. CDR3 length: 15 amino acids. The CDR3 loop reads CASSPIGTGGHEQYF. The CDR3 DNA follows: TGTGCCAGCTCGCCGATCGGGACAGGGGGGCACGAGCAGTACTTC.

This clonotype was counted between two and nine times. The gene calls are TRBV7-2 and TRBJ1-5; D not certain. CDR3 length equals 16 residues. Germline lookup yields CDR1 SGHTA and CDR2 FQGNSA. Trimming left V 2 bases short and J 3 bases short, with 14 bases between. The CDR3 DNA reads TGTGCCAGCAGCTTATCGGGAGGGTATGACAATCAGCCCCAGCATTTT. This gives the protein CASSLSGGYDNQPQHF. The variable domain in full, with the rest retrieved from reference TRBV7-2 and TRBJ1-5, is GAGVSQSPSNKVTEKGKDVELRCDPISGHTALYWYRQSLGQGLEFLIYFQGNSAPDKSGLPSDRFSAERTGGSVSTLTIQRTQQEDSAVYLCASSLSGGYDNQPQHFGDGTRLSIL.

The chain uses TRBV20-1 and TRBJ1-3; D unclear. V lost 0 bases, J lost 0 bases, and 9 bases lay in between. The CDR3 has 15 amino acids. Looked up from germline, CDR1 is DFQATT and CDR2 is SNEGSKA (reference sequence). This CDR3 is CSARDPGPSGNTIYF. CDR3 coding DNA: TGCAGTGCTAGAGACCCGGGCCCCTCTGGAAACACCATATATTTT.

The V gene is TRBV12-3 or TRBV12-4, the J gene TRBJ1-2; D may be TRBD1 (5 bases). CDR3 length: 14 amino acids. Deletions cut 6 bases from V and 4 bases from J, with 15 bases between. Here the CDR3 reads CASRRSGRTYGYTF. The CDR3 nucleotides read TGTGCCAGCAGAAGGTCAGGGAGGACCTATGGCTACACCTTC.

This clonotype was seen once. V is TRBV3-1 and J is TRBJ2-3, with 12 bases aligning to TRBD2. V gave up 2 bases and J gave up 4 bases; unmatched junction bases: 1. Germline CDR1 reads LGHDT; CDR2 reads YNNKEL (reference sequence). The CDR3 has 15 residues. The chain's CDR3 is CASSQLAGGPDTQYF. CDR3 bases: TGTGCCAGCAGCCAACTAGCGGGAGGGCCAGATACGCAGTATTTT.

This clonotype has a handful of counts. The V gene is TRBV7-3, the J gene TRBJ2-1, with TRBD2 matching 11 bases. Germline CDR1 and CDR2: SGHTA and FQGTGA. Trimming took 4 bases from V and 5 from J; bases not matched to a gene: 10. CDR3 length: 17 residues. The CDR3 sequence is CASSSRPGTSGDNEQFF. The CDR3, as DNA: TGTGCCAGCAGCTCCCGACCCGGGACTAGCGGTGACAATGAGCAGTTCTTC.

This chain connects TRBV25-1 to TRBJ1-2; 7 bases fit TRBD1. This CDR3 is 13 amino acids long. Germline assignment: CDR1 MGHDK and CDR2 SYGVNS. V dropped 6 bases and J dropped 6; count of bases not matched to a gene: 7. CDR3 nucleotides: TGTGCCAGCAGAGGGACAGAAGGGGATGGCTACACCTTC. Translated: CASRGTEGDGYTF.

CDR3 protein: CASSLQGASYNEQYF. The CDR3 DNA reads as TGCGCCAGCAGCTTACAGGGGGCCTCCTACAATGAGCAGTACTTC. The chain uses TRBV5-1 and TRBJ2-1, with 9 nucleotides matching TRBD1. The DNA end is more similar to TRBJ2-7, so the J call may be wrong. Germline V gene data show CDR1 as SGHRS and CDR2 as YFSETQ. The CDR3 is 15 amino acids.

V and J are TRBV5-1 and TRBJ1-4; no clear D gene. Germline-derived CDR1 and CDR2 are SGHRS and YFSETQ. The germline V and J ends were trimmed by 0 bases and 5 bases, with 17 bases remaining between them. CDR3 length equals 17 residues. In DNA form, the CDR3 reads TGCGCCAGCAGCTTGGGGAGGCCCGGATATTTGAATGAAAAACTGTTTTTT. Its protein is CASSLGRPGYLNEKLFF.

The rearrangement joins TRBV27 to TRBJ2-1; 7 bases fit TRBD2. The CDR3 is 15 amino acids. V lost 0 bases, J lost 6 bases, and 5 bases stayed unmatched. The germline V gene has CDR1 MNHEY and CDR2 SMNVEV (reference sequence). In nucleotides, the CDR3 is TGTGCCAGCAGTTTATCGGGCCAGCGGGGCAATGAGCAGTTCTTC. Translation gives CASSLSGQRGNEQFF.

The chain carries TRBV6-1 and TRBJ2-1, with 11 bases matching TRBD2. The J call may be in error: the DNA end matches TRBJ2-7 better. Germline V gene lookup returns CDR1 MNHNS and CDR2 SASEGT. The CDR3 is made up of 16 amino acids. The CDR3 DNA reads TGTGCCAGCAGTACCATAGCGGGAGGGCCATACAATGAGCAGTACTTC. Translating gives CASSTIAGGPYNEQYF.

This clonotype was counted between two and nine times. The chain links TRBV9 to TRBJ2-3; no definite D call. V was clipped by 0 bases and J by 3 bases, with 11 bases between them. This CDR3 contains 15 residues. Germline assignment: CDR1 SGDLS and CDR2 YYNGEE. The CDR3 sequence: CASSVEGLGTDTQYF. The DNA of the CDR3 is TGTGCCAGCAGCGTAGAAGGTTTGGGGACAGATACGCAGTATTTT. Using reference TRBV9 and TRBJ2-3 for the parts outside the CDR3, the full variable domain is DSGVTQTPKHLITATGQRVTLRCSPRSGDLSVYWYQQSLDQGLQFLIQYYNGEERAKGNILERFSAQQFPDLHSELNLSSLELGDSALYFCASSVEGLGTDTQYFGPGTRLTVL.

This clonotype was observed a handful of times. The chain couples TRBV29-1 to TRBJ2-1; the match to TRBD2 covers 10 bases. The germline CDR1 and CDR2 sequences are SQVTM and ANQGSEA. The CDR3 contains 17 residues. J gave up 2 bases and V 4 bases, and 11 bases lay outside the gene matches. DNA for the CDR3: TGCAGCGTTGGAGTAGCGGGAGGCGGACCAACCTACAATGAGCAGTTCTTC. This codes for CSVGVAGGGPTYNEQFF.

The chain recombines TRBV6-6 with TRBJ2-3; D perhaps matches TRBD1 (6 bases). With 8 bases removed from V and 0 bases from J, the gap between germline ends came to 12 bases. Germline lookup yields CDR1 MNHNY and CDR2 SVGAGI (reference sequence). The CDR3 runs to 14 residues. CDR3 DNA: TGTGCCAGCGGACTGGGGGCTAGCACAGATACGCAGTATTTT. This translates into CASGLGASTDTQYF.

V usage is TRBV20-1 and J usage is TRBJ1-2; no definite D call. Germline CDR1 reads DFQATT; CDR2 reads SNEGSKA (reference sequence). Between the trimmed V and J ends, which lost 3 bases and 7 bases, there was a span of 15 bases. The CDR3 length is 13 residues. CDR3 sequence reads: CSASLRSKGGYTF. As DNA, the CDR3 is TGCAGTGCTAGTCTCCGGAGTAAGGGTGGCTACACCTTC.

The chain links TRBV7-2 to TRBJ2-5; 7 bases are a match to TRBD1. The CDR3 contains 16 residues. Germline assignment: CDR1 SGHTA and CDR2 FQGNSA. V dropped 5 bases and J dropped 11; count of bases not matched to a gene: 20. The CDR3 bases are TGTGCCAGCAGCACTCACTCAGGGGGTATCTACAATGAGCAGTACTTC. It codes for CASSTHSGGIYNEQYF.

The CDR3 region has the DNA TGTGCCAGCAGTGACGGTTATGAGGTGGGCGAGCAGTACTTC. Residues: CASSDGYEVGEQYF. V is TRBV2 and J is TRBJ2-7; D is unresolved. This CDR3 is 14 amino acids long. The germline gives CDR1 SNHLY, CDR2 FYNNEI. V dropped 3 bases and J dropped 6 bases, with 15 bases sitting between them.

This clonotype was observed at least ten times. V usage is TRBV28 and J usage is TRBJ2-3; 8 bases match TRBD1. V lost 5 bases and J lost 4; bases outside the gene matches: 8. From germline, CDR1 is MDHEN and CDR2 SYDVKM. The CDR3 is made up of 15 amino acids. The CDR3 spells CASSGTRQGPDTQYF. The DNA for the CDR3 is TGTGCCAGCAGTGGAACGCGACAGGGGCCAGATACGCAGTATTTT.

This clonotype was detected once. V is TRBV6-5 and J is TRBJ2-1; 7 bases agree with TRBD2. The J call is in doubt because the DNA end fits TRBJ2-7 better. The CDR3 is made up of 11 amino acids. Looked up from germline, CDR1 is MNHEY and CDR2 is SVGAGI. CDR3 residues: CAARDYNEQYF. CDR3 nucleotide sequence: TGTGCCGCAAGGGACTACAATGAGCAGTACTTC.

This clonotype was observed a handful of times. The rearrangement joins TRBV27 to TRBJ1-1, with TRBD1 matching 9 bases. After removal of 1 base from V and 5 bases from J, the junction contained 26 bases not matched to a gene. The CDR3 totals 22 residues. Germline CDR1 MNHEY, CDR2 SMNVEV (reference sequence). CDR3 DNA sequence: TGTGCCAGCAGTTTATATAGGACAGGGGCATCGCGGGGTGTTCGGTCGGGTACTGAAGCTTTCTTT. Residues: CASSLYRTGASRGVRSGTEAFF.

The sample holds a few counts of this clonotype. The CDR3 sequence is CSVGATSGSELNNEQFF. The CDR3 DNA reads as TGCAGCGTTGGAGCGACTAGCGGGAGCGAGCTTAACAATGAGCAGTTCTTC. This chain uses TRBV29-1 with TRBJ2-1; 12 bases match TRBD2. V was pared by 4 bases and J by 5 bases, with 12 bases of the junction left unmatched. Germline loops: CDR1 SQVTM, CDR2 ANQGSEA. The CDR3 is made up of 17 amino acids.

This chain links TRBV15 with TRBJ2-1, with TRBD2 matching over 11 bases. After removal of 3 bases from V and 6 bases from J, the junction contained 4 bases not matched to a gene. CDR1 is LNHNV, CDR2 YYDKDF, per germline (reference sequence). The CDR3 has 15 residues. The CDR3 DNA is TGTGCCACCAGCAGGGGACTAGCGGACCCCAATGAGCAGTTCTTC. Its protein is CATSRGLADPNEQFF. Full variable domain (missing parts from reference TRBV15 and TRBJ2-1): DAMVIQNPRYQVTQFGKPVTLSCSQTLNHNVMYWYQQKSSQAPKLLFHYYDKDFNNEADTPDNFQSRRPNTSFCFLDIRSPGLGDTAMYLCATSRGLADPNEQFFGPGTRLTVL.

This sequence joins TRBV4-2 and TRBJ2-3; 8 nucleotides line up with TRBD2. The CDR3 has 14 residues. Per the germline V gene, CDR1 is LGHNA and CDR2 is YNFKEQ. V was clipped by 2 bases and J by 5 bases; unmatched bases: 3. In DNA, the CDR3 is TGTGCCAGCAGCCAAAGGCTAGCGGGAGATACGCAGTATTTT. Translating it yields CASSQRLAGDTQYF.